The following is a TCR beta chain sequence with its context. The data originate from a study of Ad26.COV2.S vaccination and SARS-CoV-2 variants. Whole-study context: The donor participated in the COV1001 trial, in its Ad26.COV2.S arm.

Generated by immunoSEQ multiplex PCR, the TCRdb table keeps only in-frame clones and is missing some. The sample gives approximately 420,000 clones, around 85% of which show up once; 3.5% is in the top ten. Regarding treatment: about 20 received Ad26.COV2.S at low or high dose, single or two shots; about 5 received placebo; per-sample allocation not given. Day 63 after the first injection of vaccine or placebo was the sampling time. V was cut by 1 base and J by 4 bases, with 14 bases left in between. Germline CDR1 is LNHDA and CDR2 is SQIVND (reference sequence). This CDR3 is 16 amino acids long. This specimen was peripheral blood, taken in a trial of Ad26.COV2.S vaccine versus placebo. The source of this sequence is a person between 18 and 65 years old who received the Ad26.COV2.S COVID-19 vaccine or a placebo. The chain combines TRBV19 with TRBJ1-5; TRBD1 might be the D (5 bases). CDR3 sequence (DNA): TGTGCCAGTAGTATAGTTCGGGACGGACCTAATCAGCCCCAGCATTTT. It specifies CASSIVRDGPNQPQHF.